Listed below are T cell receptor beta chains from one sample, sequenced in a study of blood T cell repertoires in COVID-19. Produced via immunoSEQ multiplex PCR; TCRdb's table is partial and in-frame only. The table has 150,000 to 200,000 clones, approximately 80% seen once. The sequenced sample consisted of PBMCs or T cells enriched from blood (not recorded which). These receptors were taken from a woman aged 55-69 years who had recovered from COVID-19. The CDR3 runs from the conserved cysteine through the conserved F or W. Each record gives: V gene, J gene, D gene, clone size, CDR3 protein, CDR3 DNA. A D gene is named only where the DNA matches it firmly. Rows may omit the clone size; those that give it use once, few, many or a size class.

TRBV27	TRBJ2-3	TRBD1	once	CASRRDRSTDTQYF	TGTGCCAGCAGGAGGGACAGAAGCACAGATACGCAGTATTTT
TRBV7-9	TRBJ1-2	.	.	CASSLRGTGGGYTF	TGTGCCAGCAGCTTACGGGGTACGGGCGGTGGCTACACCTTC
TRBV3-1/TRBV3-2	TRBJ1-6	TRBD1	.	CASSATGGDNSPLHF	TGTGCCAGCAGTGCTACAGGGGGAGATAATTCACCCCTCCACTTT
TRBV12-3/TRBV12-4	TRBJ1-1	.	.	CASRQGFRTEAFF	TGTGCCAGCAGGCAGGGTTTCCGGACTGAAGCTTTCTTT
TRBV7-2	TRBJ2-2	.	.	CASSWAVGARSNTGELFF	TGTGCCAGCAGCTGGGCCGTAGGGGCTAGATCGAACACCGGGGAGCTGTTTTTT
TRBV30	TRBJ2-3	TRBD2	.	CAWTPGLDADTQYF	TGTGCCTGGACTCCGGGACTAGACGCAGATACGCAGTATTTT
TRBV2	TRBJ1-5	.	.	CASSGQGGQPQHF	TGTGCCAGCAGTGGTCAGGGCGGTCAGCCCCAGCATTTT
TRBV9	TRBJ2-1	.	.	CASSPGIASEQFF	TGTGCCAGCAGCCCCGGGATAGCGAGTGAGCAGTTCTTC
TRBV5-1	TRBJ2-3	.	.	CASRFTGLADTQYF	TGCGCCAGCAGGTTTACAGGGTTGGCAGATACGCAGTATTTT
TRBV5-1	TRBJ2-1	TRBD2	.	CASSLGLAGEDEQFF	TGCGCCAGCAGCTTGGGTCTAGCGGGAGAGGATGAGCAGTTCTTC
TRBV15	TRBJ2-4	.	.	CATSRDRESSVDF	TGTGCCACCAGCAGAGATAGGGAGTCGAGTGTGGACTTC
TRBV11-2	TRBJ2-7	.	once	CASSLVSSEQYF	TGTGCCAGCAGCTTAGTGTCGAGCGAGCAGTACTTC
TRBV18	TRBJ1-1	TRBD1	.	CASSPGQGAEAFF	TGTGCCAGCTCACCAGGACAGGGGGCTGAAGCTTTCTTT
TRBV5-4	TRBJ1-1	.	once	CASSRNTEAFF	TGTGCCAGCAGCCGGAACACTGAAGCTTTCTTT
TRBV6-2/TRBV6-3	TRBJ2-1	TRBD2	.	CASSTGGVGQFF	TGTGCCAGCAGTACTGGGGGGGTGGGGCAGTTCTTC
TRBV11-3	TRBJ1-1	TRBD1	.	CASSSGGLNTEAFF	TGTGCCAGCAGCTCAGGGGGCTTGAACACTGAAGCTTTCTTT
TRBV9	TRBJ2-7	.	.	CASSVGGGTEYEQYF	TGTGCCAGCAGCGTAGGCGGCGGGACCGAATACGAGCAGTACTTC
TRBV28	TRBJ2-5	TRBD1	.	CASSPPTGIGETQYF	TGTGCCAGCAGTCCGCCGACAGGGATCGGGGAGACCCAGTACTTC
TRBV25-1	TRBJ1-6	.	.	CASSETGPNSLALHF	TGTGCCAGCAGTGAGACAGGCCCCAACTCCTTAGCCCTCCACTTT